Below, 26 T cell receptor beta chains from the same sample are listed, as sequenced in a study of cytomegalovirus exposure and HLA in healthy donors. With 60 Vbeta and 13 Jbeta primers, the PCR was carried out. The repertoire was sequenced with immunoSEQ multiplex PCR; TCRdb's copy has only in-frame clones and lacks some. The profile shows some 140,000 clones, 70% to 80% of them singletons. Sequenced sample: PBMCs. All receptors derive from a female donor in good health and CMV-seronegative.

V and J are TRBV7-9 and TRBJ2-3; D might be TRBD2 (6 bases). V gave up 5 bases and J gave up 0 bases, with 9 bases separating them. Germline CDR1 reads SEHNR; CDR2 reads FQNEAQ (reference sequence). The CDR3 runs to 14 residues. The CDR3 is CASSRDSSTDTQYF. Here the CDR3 DNA reads TGTGCCAGCAGCCGGGACTCGAGCACAGATACGCAGTATTTT.

The chain employs TRBV6-5 and TRBJ1-5, with D perhaps matching TRBD1 (5 bases). The V end was cut by 6 bases, the J end by 3 bases, with 15 bases between. CDR1 is MNHEY, CDR2 SVGAGI, per germline. CDR3 size: 15 residues. The CDR3 loop reads CASRLRAGNNQPQHF. CDR3 nucleotides: TGTGCCAGCAGACTACGCGCAGGGAACAATCAGCCCCAGCATTTT.

The V and J genes are TRBV6-6 and TRBJ1-2; tentatively, D is TRBD1 (5 bases). CDR3 size: 15 residues. CDR1 MNHNY and CDR2 SVGAGI come from the germline V gene (reference sequence). Trimming removed 5 bases at V and 4 bases at J, with 17 bases between. CDR3 in DNA: TGTGCCAGCAGTCTAGGGGCACAGGTTATCTATGGCTACACCTTC. Translating it yields CASSLGAQVIYGYTF.

The chain couples TRBV5-1 to TRBJ2-7; tentative D call: TRBD2 (6 bases). V was clipped by 2 bases and J by 5 bases, with 11 bases between them. Per germline, CDR1 SGHRS and CDR2 YFSETQ. CDR3 length: 13 amino acids. The CDR3 DNA reads TGCGCCAGCAGCTTAGCTCCGGGGGACGAGCAGTACTTC. This sequence encodes CASSLAPGDEQYF.

The chain links TRBV19 to TRBJ1-2, with unresolved D. Germline lookup yields CDR1 LNHDA and CDR2 SQIVND (reference sequence). This CDR3 is 16 amino acids long. Trimming took 3 bases from V and 3 from J, leaving 17 bases between them. This chain's CDR3 is CASSITPAGGDYGYTF. The CDR3 coding sequence is TGTGCCAGTAGTATTACCCCCGCCGGAGGAGACTATGGCTACACCTTC.

The genes are TRBV9 and TRBJ2-5; weak D call: TRBD1 (5 bases). Trimming shortened V by 0 bases and J by 5 bases, and 5 bases separated the two germline ends. Per the germline V gene, CDR1 is SGDLS and CDR2 is YYNGEE. This CDR3 comprises 12 residues. CDR3 nucleotides: TGTGCCAGCAGCGTAGCAGGGGAGACCCAGTACTTC. This translates into CASSVAGETQYF.

V and J are TRBV7-2 and TRBJ1-5; D remains ambiguous. This CDR3 contains 12 residues. Germline V CDR1 and CDR2: SGHTA, FQGNSA. V lost 5 bases and J lost 4, with 6 bases in between. CDR3 in DNA: TGTGCCAGCAGCCCAACTAATCAGCCCCAGCATTTT. Protein: CASSPTNQPQHF.

This clone appeared a few times. This chain uses TRBV6-7 with TRBJ2-1; 9 bases are shared with TRBD1. TRBV6-7 carries the ORF label, with uncertain function. The CDR3 totals 16 residues. The V and J ends lost 0 bases and 9 bases, in that order; junction bases with no gene match: 9. CDR3 sequence reads: CASSYSSDRGSGEQFF. The CDR3 coding sequence is TGTGCCAGCAGTTACTCGAGTGACAGGGGGTCGGGTGAGCAGTTCTTC.

J is TRBJ1-5 and V is TRBV9; no clear D. The CDR3 extends over 13 amino acids. Germline CDR1 SGDLS, CDR2 YYNGEE. The V and J ends lost 4 bases and 3 bases respectively, with 8 bases between them. CDR3 bases: TGTGCCAGCAGCCTCTTCCCCAATCAGCCCCAGCATTTT. Its translation is CASSLFPNQPQHF.

The chain carries TRBV5-5 and TRBJ2-1; D unresolved. The V and J ends lost 4 bases and 6 bases respectively, with 17 bases between them. Germline assignment: CDR1 SGHKS and CDR2 YYEKEE (reference sequence). The CDR3 is 15 residues long. CDR3 bases: TGTGCCAGCAGCCCTGGCCCTATAGCTCGCAATGAGCAGTTCTTC. As protein: CASSPGPIARNEQFF.

Here the CDR3 DNA reads TGTGCCAGCAGCTCCCGGACAGGGGACGGTACACCCCTCCACTTT. The encoded protein is CASSSRTGDGTPLHF. The chain recombines TRBV7-2 with TRBJ1-6; 9 nucleotides align to TRBD1. Trimming removed 4 bases from V and 11 bases from J; junction bases left unmatched: 9. Germline V CDR1 and CDR2: SGHTA, FQGNSA. The CDR3 is 15 amino acids.

The rearrangement links TRBV6-1 to TRBJ2-6, with D maybe TRBD1 (5 bases). The CDR3 loop spans 18 amino acids. V was trimmed by 2 bases and J by 3 bases, leaving 17 bases between them. Germline assignment: CDR1 MNHNS and CDR2 SASEGT. DNA for the CDR3: TGTGCCAGCAGTGAAATCTCTACAGGATGGCTTGGGGCCAACGTCCTGACTTTC. It is translated as CASSEISTGWLGANVLTF.

This chain uses TRBV6-6 with TRBJ1-2; tentatively, D is TRBD1 (5 bases). Germline V gene data show CDR1 as MNHNY and CDR2 as SVGAGI (reference sequence). The CDR3 contains 13 residues. The V end was cut by 9 bases, the J end by 3 bases, with 14 bases between. The DNA of the CDR3 is TGTGCCAGTGAAAGGGGTACCGACTATGGCTACACCTTC. It encodes CASERGTDYGYTF.

The chain couples TRBV10-3 to TRBJ2-5; D might be TRBD1 (5 bases). The CDR3 loop spans 14 amino acids. The germline CDR1 and CDR2 sequences are ENHRY and SYGVKD. V lost 2 bases, J lost 4 bases, and 11 bases lay in between. The chain's CDR3 is CAISETRVGETQYF. CDR3 nucleotides: TGTGCCATCAGTGAGACCAGGGTAGGAGAGACCCAGTACTTC.

DNA for the CDR3: TGCGCCAGCAGTGACGGCTCCTACGAGCAGTACTTC. This encodes CASSDGSYEQYF. The chain combines TRBV10-1 with TRBJ2-7, with no clear D. This CDR3 is 12 amino acids long. Germline loops: CDR1 WNHNN, CDR2 SYGVQD (reference sequence). Trimming cost V 3 bases and J 0 bases, with 3 bases left between them.

The rearrangement uses TRBV5-6 and TRBJ2-2, with D tentatively TRBD2 (6 bases). This CDR3 has 16 residues. Germline assignment: CDR1 SGHDT and CDR2 YYEEEE. The V end lost 1 base, the J end lost 4 bases, and 14 bases lay between the germline ends. The CDR3 loop is CASSLYSGWVTGELFF. The CDR3 coding sequence is TGTGCCAGCAGCTTGTATAGCGGCTGGGTCACCGGGGAGCTGTTTTTT.

The DNA of the CDR3 is TGTGCCTGGAAGAGGGGCGGAGGAGGGGACTACGAGCAGTACTTC. Protein sequence: CAWKRGGGGDYEQYF. The chain couples TRBV30 to TRBJ2-7; D is perhaps TRBD2 (6 bases). The CDR3 extends over 15 amino acids. In germline, CDR1 is GTSNPN, CDR2 SVGIG (reference sequence). V gave up 4 bases and J gave up 3 bases, with 19 bases separating them.

The V call is TRBV27, the J call TRBJ2-5; TRBD2 matches 7 bases. The CDR3 extends over 15 amino acids. The junction had 8 bases not matched to a gene; V was cut back by 5 bases and J by 2 bases. CDR1 and CDR2 (germline): MNHEY, SMNVEV (reference sequence). In DNA form, the CDR3 reads TGTGCCAGCAGTCCCCGGGGGAGGGCTCAAGAGACCCAGTACTTC. This gives the protein CASSPRGRAQETQYF.

This clone was counted between two and nine times. V usage is TRBV5-6 and J usage is TRBJ1-1; no firm D call. Looked up from germline, CDR1 is SGHDT and CDR2 is YYEEEE. The CDR3 loop spans 15 amino acids. Trimming took off 0 bases at V and 1 base at J, with 10 bases between the two ends. CDR3 sequence reads: CASSLGLGANTEAFF. CDR3 DNA: TGTGCCAGCAGCTTGGGCCTAGGTGCGAACACTGAAGCTTTCTTT. The whole variable domain, filled in from reference TRBV5-6 and TRBJ1-1, reads DAGVTQSPTHLIKTRGQQVTLRCSPKSGHDTVSWYQQALGQGPQFIFQYYEEEERQRGNFPDRFSGHQFPNYSSELNVNALLLGDSALYLCASSLGLGANTEAFFGQGTRLTVV.

V and J are TRBV6-1 and TRBJ1-4; D is unclear. In germline, CDR1 is MNHNS, CDR2 SASEGT. The ends were cut back, 5 bases at V and 3 bases at J, with 7 bases in the middle. This CDR3 spans 13 amino acids. Here the CDR3 DNA reads TGTGCCAGCAGTACCGGGGCTAATGAAAAACTGTTTTTT. Its protein is CASSTGANEKLFF.

The rearrangement links TRBV18 to TRBJ1-1; TRBD1 agrees at 8 bases. Germline CDR1 is KGHSH and CDR2 is LQKENI. Trimming took 3 bases from V and 8 from J; bases not matched to a gene: 8. This CDR3 contains 14 residues. The CDR3 coding sequence is TGTGCCAGCTCACCCCAACCGGACAGGGCCGAAGCTTTCTTT. Protein sequence: CASSPQPDRAEAFF.

The chain combines TRBV5-4 with TRBJ2-7; D is possibly TRBD1 (6 bases). Trimming pared 7 bases from V and 0 bases from J, leaving 20 bases between. The CDR3 has 16 residues. Looked up from germline, CDR1 is SGHNT and CDR2 is YYREEE (reference sequence). The CDR3 nucleotides read TGTGCCAGCGCCTCTTCGGGTAACAGGGCCTCCTACGAGCAGTACTTC. Translated, it gives CASASSGNRASYEQYF.

The J gene is TRBJ1-6, the V gene TRBV30; 7 bases are a match to TRBD1. V dropped 5 bases and J dropped 7; count of bases not matched to a gene: 8. This CDR3 is built from 14 residues. The germline CDR1 and CDR2 sequences are GTSNPN and SVGIG (reference sequence). This chain's CDR3 is CAWDREGGNSPLHF. The CDR3 DNA is TGTGCCTGGGACAGGGAAGGAGGGAATTCACCCCTCCACTTT.

V gene TRBV7-9 combines with J gene TRBJ2-3; 10 bases are shared with TRBD2. This CDR3 has 16 amino acids. V trimming: 5 bases; J trimming: 1 base; junction bases outside the gene matches: 6. The germline gives CDR1 SEHNR, CDR2 FQNEAQ (reference sequence). The DNA of the CDR3 is TGTGCCAGCAGCCCCCTAGCGGGGGTCCGCACAGATACGCAGTATTTT. Protein sequence: CASSPLAGVRTDTQYF.

This clone has only a few counts. The chain employs TRBV29-1 and TRBJ2-1; maybe TRBD2 (6 bases). CDR3 size: 15 residues. Trimming pared 7 bases from V and 0 bases from J, leaving 16 bases between. Germline V lookup: CDR1 SQVTM, CDR2 ANQGSEA. CDR3 residues: CSGLGTPSSYNEQFF. Here the CDR3 DNA reads TGCAGCGGGCTCGGGACTCCGAGCTCCTACAATGAGCAGTTCTTC.

The chain recombines TRBV7-9 with TRBJ2-7, with a weak D call TRBD2 (6 bases). The CDR3 is 17 residues long. V was pared by 3 bases and J by 1 base, with 19 bases between. Germline lookup yields CDR1 SEHNR and CDR2 FQNEAQ (reference sequence). CDR3 in DNA: TGTGCCAGCAGCTTCCCCGGTGCTGGAGGGGATTCCTACGAGCAGTACTTC. Protein: CASSFPGAGGDSYEQYF.